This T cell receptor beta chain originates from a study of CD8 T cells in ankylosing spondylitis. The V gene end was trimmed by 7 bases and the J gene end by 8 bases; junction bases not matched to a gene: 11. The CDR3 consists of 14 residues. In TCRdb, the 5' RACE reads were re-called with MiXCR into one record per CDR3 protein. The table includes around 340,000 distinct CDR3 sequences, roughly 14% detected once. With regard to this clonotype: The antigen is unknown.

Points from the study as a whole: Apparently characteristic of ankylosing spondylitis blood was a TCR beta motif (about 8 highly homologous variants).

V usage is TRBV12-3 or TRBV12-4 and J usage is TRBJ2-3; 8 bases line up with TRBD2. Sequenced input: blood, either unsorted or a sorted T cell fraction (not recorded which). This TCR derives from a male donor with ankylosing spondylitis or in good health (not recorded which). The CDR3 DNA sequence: TGTGCCAGCAAAATAGCGGGGACCCCGGCTACGCAGTATTTT. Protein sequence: CASKIAGTPATQYF.